Below are 16 T cell receptor beta chains sequenced from a single sample in a study of cytomegalovirus exposure and HLA in healthy donors. The PCR ran on 60 Vbeta and 13 Jbeta primers. Profiling relied on immunoSEQ multiplex PCR, and the TCRdb table lists in-frame clones only, not all of them. The data contain 150,000 to 200,000 clones, more than 75% of them singletons. The material sequenced was PBMCs. These receptors all stem from a woman between 18 and 29 years old in good health and CMV-seronegative.

The gene calls are TRBV5-1 and TRBJ1-1, with D maybe TRBD1 (5 bases). Between the trimmed V and J ends, which lost 1 base and 3 bases, there was a span of 13 bases. This CDR3 has 15 residues. CDR1 and CDR2 (germline): SGHRS, YFSETQ. The CDR3 nucleotides are TGCGCCAGCAGCTTGTTTCAGGGATGGGACACTGAAGCTTTCTTT. It codes for CASSLFQGWDTEAFF.

The CDR3 sequence: CASSWTGINSGANVLTF. Written as DNA, the CDR3 is TGTGCCAGCAGCTGGACAGGGATTAACTCTGGGGCCAACGTCCTGACTTTC. The chain links TRBV5-5 to TRBJ2-6; 8 bases agree with TRBD1. Germline V gene lookup returns CDR1 SGHKS and CDR2 YYEKEE (reference sequence). This CDR3 spans 17 amino acids. With V trimmed by 3 bases and J by 0 bases, 5 bases remained unmatched.

This clone was seen only once. J is TRBJ1-5 and V is TRBV30; D remains ambiguous. The CDR3 totals 13 residues. V gave up 2 bases and J gave up 5 bases, with 10 bases separating them. Germline CDR1 reads GTSNPN; CDR2 reads SVGIG (reference sequence). The CDR3 sequence is CAWSSQVHQPQHF. The CDR3 region has the DNA TGTGCCTGGAGTAGCCAGGTCCATCAGCCCCAGCATTTT.

J is TRBJ1-1 and V is TRBV11-1; possible D gene TRBD1, 5 bases. Trimming took off 1 base at V and 1 base at J, with 13 bases between the two ends. Germline values: CDR1 SGHAT, CDR2 FQDESV (reference sequence). CDR3 length equals 16 residues. The CDR3 region has the DNA TGTGCCAGCAGCTTAGTTTTAGGACAAGAGAACACTGAAGCTTTCTTT. Amino acid sequence: CASSLVLGQENTEAFF.

V gene TRBV6-1 combines with J gene TRBJ2-1; D is perhaps TRBD2 (7 bases). V was trimmed by 2 bases and J by 4 bases, leaving 15 bases between them. Germline CDR1 is MNHNS and CDR2 is SASEGT. This CDR3 has 16 residues. CDR3 nucleotides: TGTGCCAGCAGTGAAACGTGGGAGGGGGGATACAATGAGCAGTTCTTC. Residues: CASSETWEGGYNEQFF.

V usage is TRBV25-1 and J usage is TRBJ1-1; TRBD1 agrees at 7 bases. Trimming cost V 1 base and J 0 bases; bases outside gene matches: 2. The germline CDR1 and CDR2 sequences are MGHDK and SYGVNS. The CDR3 sequence is 15 residues long. The CDR3 DNA sequence: TGTGCCAGCAGTGAATTCAGGGGGATGAACACTGAAGCTTTCTTT. It is translated as CASSEFRGMNTEAFF.

The chain uses TRBV6-5 and TRBJ2-5; 11 bases are shared with TRBD1. The junction had 1 base not matched to a gene; V was cut back by 0 bases and J by 4 bases. The CDR3 contains 15 residues. Germline V lookup: CDR1 MNHEY, CDR2 SVGAGI. CDR3 DNA sequence: TGTGCCAGCAGTTACTCCGGGACAGGGGGAGAGACCCAGTACTTC. It yields the protein CASSYSGTGGETQYF.

Only one count was recorded for this clone. This chain uses TRBV5-1 with TRBJ2-7; tentative D call: TRBD2 (6 bases). Germline loops: CDR1 SGHRS, CDR2 YFSETQ. V shed 0 bases and J shed 2 bases, with 18 bases lying between them. This CDR3 has 17 amino acids. The CDR3 is CASSLGSPGRIPYEQYF. The CDR3 DNA follows: TGCGCCAGCAGCTTGGGGTCGCCAGGGAGGATCCCCTACGAGCAGTACTTC.

The rearrangement links TRBV6-5 to TRBJ2-7, with 10 nucleotides matching TRBD2. Germline V lookup: CDR1 MNHEY, CDR2 SVGAGI. The CDR3 has 15 amino acids. The V gene end was trimmed by 4 bases and the J gene end by 3 bases; junction bases not matched to a gene: 6. The CDR3 spells CASSSLAGGGYEQYF. The DNA of the CDR3 is TGTGCCAGCAGTTCATTAGCGGGAGGTGGCTACGAGCAGTACTTC.

The CDR3 region is CASRRVGEGETQYF. CDR3 coding DNA: TGTGCCAGCAGGCGCGTAGGGGAGGGGGAGACCCAGTACTTC. The gene calls are TRBV5-4 and TRBJ2-5; 7 bases agree with TRBD2. V shed 5 bases, J shed 5 bases, and the junction held 9 bases outside the gene matches. CDR1 is SGHNT and CDR2 is YYREEE in the germline V gene (reference sequence). The CDR3 runs 14 residues.

As DNA, the CDR3 is TGTGCCAGCAGCGACCGGGTCCGCGCCACAGATACGCAGTATTTT. Its translation is CASSDRVRATDTQYF. The chain employs TRBV7-9 and TRBJ2-3; D unclear. Germline V lookup: CDR1 SEHNR, CDR2 FQNEAQ (reference sequence). CDR3 length equals 15 residues. Trimming pared 5 bases from V and 2 bases from J, leaving 14 bases between.

The sample holds a few counts of this clone. The V call is TRBV28, the J call TRBJ1-6; D is uncertain. The germline CDR1 and CDR2 sequences are MDHEN and SYDVKM. Trimming took off 6 bases at V and 13 bases at J, with 22 bases between the two ends. The CDR3 sequence is 15 residues long. The CDR3, as DNA: TGTGCCAGCAGCCCGGTACACGGGAGCATTGGTCCCCTCCACTTT. Translated: CASSPVHGSIGPLHF.

The chain joins TRBV18 to TRBJ2-3; D perhaps matches TRBD2 (7 bases). Trimming removed 3 bases at V and 1 base at J, with 17 bases between. This CDR3 is 17 amino acids long. Germline V gene sequence: CDR1 KGHSH, CDR2 LQKENI. CDR3 in amino acids: CASSPIIGGQGTDTQYF. The CDR3 DNA reads TGTGCCAGCTCACCCATCATCGGGGGGCAGGGCACAGATACGCAGTATTTT.

The chain uses TRBV30 and TRBJ1-3; D is unclear. V lost 2 bases and J lost 0, with 8 bases in between. From germline, CDR1 is GTSNPN and CDR2 SVGIG (reference sequence). This CDR3 is 14 amino acids long. The CDR3 nucleotides read TGTGCCTGGAGTATCAGACTCTCTGGAAACACCATATATTTT. This gives the protein CAWSIRLSGNTIYF. Combining the CDR3 with reference TRBV30 and TRBJ1-3 gives the whole variable domain SQTIHQWPATLVQPVGSPLSLECTVEGTSNPNLYWYRQAAGRGLQLLFYSVGIGQISSEVPQNLSASRPQDRQFILSSKKLLLSDSGFYLCAWSIRLSGNTIYFGEGSWLTVV.

The rearrangement links TRBV19 to TRBJ1-5, with D uncertain. This CDR3 has 14 amino acids. Germline lookup yields CDR1 LNHDA and CDR2 SQIVND (reference sequence). Trimming cost V 6 bases and J 3 bases, with 12 bases left between them. The DNA of the CDR3 is TGTGCCAGTAGCATCGGAGTCCTCAATCAGCCCCAGCATTTT. Its translation is CASSIGVLNQPQHF. Full variable domain (outside the CDR3, taken from reference TRBV19 and TRBJ1-5): DGGITQSPKYLFRKEGQNVTLSCEQNLNHDAMYWYRQDPGQGLRLIYYSQIVNDFQKGDIAEGYSVSREKKESFPLTVTSAQKNPTAFYLCASSIGVLNQPQHFGDGTRLSIL.

The chain joins TRBV4-3 to TRBJ2-3, with a possible D match to TRBD2 (5 bases). V shed 5 bases and J shed 0 bases, with 12 bases lying between them. There are 15 residues in the CDR3. The V gene's germline CDR1 is LGHNA and CDR2 YSLEER. The CDR3 DNA is TGCGCCAGCAGCTCGAGGGTCCAAAGCACAGATACGCAGTATTTT. Its translation: CASSSRVQSTDTQYF.